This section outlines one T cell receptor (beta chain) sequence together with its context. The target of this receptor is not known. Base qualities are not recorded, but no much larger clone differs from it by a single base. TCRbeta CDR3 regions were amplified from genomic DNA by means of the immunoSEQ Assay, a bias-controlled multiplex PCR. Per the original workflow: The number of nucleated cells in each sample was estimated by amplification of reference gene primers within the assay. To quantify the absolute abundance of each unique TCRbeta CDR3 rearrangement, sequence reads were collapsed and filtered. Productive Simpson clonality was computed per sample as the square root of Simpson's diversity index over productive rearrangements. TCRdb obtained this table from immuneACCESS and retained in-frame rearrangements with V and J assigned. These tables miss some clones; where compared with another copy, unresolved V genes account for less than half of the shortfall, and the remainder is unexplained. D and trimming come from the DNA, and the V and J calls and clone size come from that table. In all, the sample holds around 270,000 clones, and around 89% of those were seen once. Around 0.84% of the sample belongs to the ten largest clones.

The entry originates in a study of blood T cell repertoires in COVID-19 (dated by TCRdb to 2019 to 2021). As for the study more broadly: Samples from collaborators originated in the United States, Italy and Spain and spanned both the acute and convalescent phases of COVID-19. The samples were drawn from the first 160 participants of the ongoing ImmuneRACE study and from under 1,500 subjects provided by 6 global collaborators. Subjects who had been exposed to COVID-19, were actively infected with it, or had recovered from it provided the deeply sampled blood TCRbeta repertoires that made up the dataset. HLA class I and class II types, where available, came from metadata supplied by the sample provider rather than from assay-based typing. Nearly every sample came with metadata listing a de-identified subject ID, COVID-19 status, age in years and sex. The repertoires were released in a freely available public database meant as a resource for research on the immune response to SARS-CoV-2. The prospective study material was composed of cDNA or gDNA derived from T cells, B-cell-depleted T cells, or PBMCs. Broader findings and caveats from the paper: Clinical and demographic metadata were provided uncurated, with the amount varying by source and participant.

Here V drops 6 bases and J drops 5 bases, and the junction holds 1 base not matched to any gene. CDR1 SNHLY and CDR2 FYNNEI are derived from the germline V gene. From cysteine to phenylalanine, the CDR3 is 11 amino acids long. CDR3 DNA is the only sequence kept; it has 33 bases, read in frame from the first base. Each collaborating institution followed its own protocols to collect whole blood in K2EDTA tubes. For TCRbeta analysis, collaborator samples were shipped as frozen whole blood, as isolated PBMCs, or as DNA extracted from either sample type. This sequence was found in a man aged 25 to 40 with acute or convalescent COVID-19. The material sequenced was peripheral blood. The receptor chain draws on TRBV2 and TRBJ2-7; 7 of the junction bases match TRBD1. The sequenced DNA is TGTGCCAGCAGGACAGGGAACGAGCAGTACTTC. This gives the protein CASRTGNEQYF.